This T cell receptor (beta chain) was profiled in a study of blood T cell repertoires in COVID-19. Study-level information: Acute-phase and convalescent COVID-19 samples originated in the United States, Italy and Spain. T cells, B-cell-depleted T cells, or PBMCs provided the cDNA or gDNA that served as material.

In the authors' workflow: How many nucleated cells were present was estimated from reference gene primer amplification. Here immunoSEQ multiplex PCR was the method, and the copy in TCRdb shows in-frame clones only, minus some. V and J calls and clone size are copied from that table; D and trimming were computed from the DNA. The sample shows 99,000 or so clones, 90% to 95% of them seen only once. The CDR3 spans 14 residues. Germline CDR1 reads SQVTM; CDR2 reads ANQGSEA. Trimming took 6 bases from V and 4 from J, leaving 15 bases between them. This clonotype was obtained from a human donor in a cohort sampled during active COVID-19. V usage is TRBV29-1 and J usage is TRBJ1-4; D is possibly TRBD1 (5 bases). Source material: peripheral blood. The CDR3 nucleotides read TGCAGCGTAAGGGGAGGCGGCCTTAATGAAAAACTGTTTTTT. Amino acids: CSVRGGGLNEKLFF. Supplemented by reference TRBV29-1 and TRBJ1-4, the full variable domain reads SAVISQKPSRDICQRGTSLTIQCQVDSQVTMMFWYRQQPGQSLTLIATANQGSEATYESGFVIDKFPISRPNLTFSTLTVSNMSPEDSSIYLCSVRGGGLNEKLFFGSGTQLSVL.